Listed below are T cell receptor beta chains from one sample, sequenced in a study of T-cell memory formation after mild COVID-19. TCRdb re-derived calls from the 5' RACE reads in MiXCR, one entry per CDR3 protein. The sample yields about 430,000 distinct CDR3 sequences, less than 25% seen once. The source material was PBMCs or a T cell subset sorted from them (not recorded which). These receptors all stem from an adult woman who had mild COVID-19 (a few samples of this study predate the infection). Cell type and time point are not known. CDR3s include the opening cysteine and the closing phenylalanine or tryptophan. The order of the fields is V gene, D gene, J gene, clone size, CDR3 protein, CDR3 DNA. D genes are given only for firm matches. Clone size, where shown, is once, few, many, or a class for clones that have expanded.

V: TRBV20-1
D: TRBD1
J: TRBJ2-3
size: .
CDR3: CSVVDRVTDTQYF
DNA: TGCAGTGTCGTTGACAGGGTCACAGATACGCAGTATTTT

V: TRBV19
D: TRBD1
J: TRBJ1-2
size: .
CDR3: CARNRDSFYGYTF
DNA: TGTGCCAGAAACCGGGACAGCTTCTATGGCTACACCTTC

V: TRBV7-2
D: TRBD2
J: TRBJ2-1
size: few
CDR3: CASSQHGGDEQFF
DNA: TGTGCCAGCAGCCAACATGGGGGGGATGAGCAGTTCTTC

V: TRBV7-2
D: .
J: TRBJ2-2
size: .
CDR3: CASSLSRGGWTGELFF
DNA: TGTGCCAGCAGCTTAAGTCGGGGAGGTTGGACCGGGGAGCTGTTTTTT

V: TRBV3-1
D: TRBD2
J: TRBJ2-1
size: .
CDR3: CASSGTSGGYNEQFF
DNA: TGTGCCAGCAGCGGGACTAGCGGGGGGTACAATGAGCAGTTCTTC

V: TRBV5-1
D: TRBD1
J: TRBJ2-7
size: few
CDR3: CASSLGQGGVEQYF
DNA: TGCGCCAGCAGCTTAGGACAGGGGGGCGTCGAGCAGTACTTC

V: TRBV5-1
D: .
J: TRBJ2-3
size: .
CDR3: CASSSGRGGRTDTQYF
DNA: TGCGCCAGCAGCTCGGGTAGGGGGGGCCGCACAGATACGCAGTATTTT

V: TRBV30
D: .
J: TRBJ2-3
size: .
CDR3: CAWSVPFPDTQYF
DNA: TGTGCCTGGAGTGTACCCTTCCCAGATACGCAGTATTTT

V: TRBV18
D: .
J: TRBJ1-1
size: .
CDR3: CASSPPRIAAPQAFF
DNA: TGTGCCAGCTCACCTCCCAGGATCGCGGCCCCCCAAGCTTTCTTT

V: TRBV7-6
D: TRBD2
J: TRBJ2-3
size: .
CDR3: CASSLGGRRRDTQYF
DNA: TGTGCCAGCAGCTTAGGCGGGAGACGTCGAGATACGCAGTATTTT

V: TRBV20-1
D: .
J: TRBJ1-4
size: .
CDR3: CSASPGHLDEKLFF
DNA: TGCAGTGCTAGTCCCGGACACCTCGATGAAAAACTGTTTTTT

V: TRBV12-3/TRBV12-4
D: .
J: TRBJ2-3
size: many
CDR3: CASSRTDTQYF
DNA: TGTGCCAGCAGCCGCACAGATACGCAGTATTTT

V: TRBV18
D: .
J: TRBJ2-3
size: .
CDR3: CASSPGLEGRADTQYF
DNA: TGTGCCAGCTCACCAGGTTTGGAGGGACGAGCAGATACGCAGTATTTT

V: TRBV12-3/TRBV12-4
D: .
J: TRBJ2-1
size: .
CDR3: CASSSGRPEFF
DNA: TGTGCCAGCAGTTCCGGACGACCCGAGTTCTTC

V: TRBV5-1
D: .
J: TRBJ1-3
size: few
CDR3: CASSTRTGNTIYF
DNA: TGCGCCAGCAGCACGCGGACGGGAAACACCATATATTTT

V: TRBV7-2
D: .
J: TRBJ2-5
size: few
CDR3: CASSLVRVKETQYF
DNA: TGTGCCAGCAGCTTAGTGAGGGTTAAAGAGACCCAGTACTTC